The subject of this entry is one T cell receptor (beta chain). Seattle patients were enrolled during active infection and followed longitudinally. This sample is part of a study of blood T cell repertoires in COVID-19. Study summary: Samples of COVID-19 (acute and convalescent) were obtained from the United States, Italy and Spain. T cells, B-cell-depleted T cells, or PBMCs supplied cDNA or gDNA.

This CDR3 spans 15 amino acids. V was clipped by 5 bases and J by 3 bases, with 16 bases between them. Germline-derived CDR1 and CDR2 are SGHAT and FQNNGV. Original handling: For nucleated cells, counts were estimated from reference gene primer amplification. The table came from immunoSEQ multiplex PCR; TCRdb's copy has only in-frame clones and leaves some out. That table supplies the V and J calls and clone size; D and trimming were determined from the DNA. This sample yields more than 200,000 clones, of which about 88% are seen a single time; around 9.6% belongs to the top ten. This sequence joins TRBV11-2 and TRBJ2-5, with D maybe TRBD1 (6 bases). The TCR sequence derives from a woman aged 50 to 65 with COVID-19, enrolled during active disease. The specimen was peripheral blood. The CDR3 nucleotides are TGTGCCAGCAGCCGAGACACAGGGTTCAAAGAGACCCAGTACTTC. Translating it yields CASSRDTGFKETQYF.